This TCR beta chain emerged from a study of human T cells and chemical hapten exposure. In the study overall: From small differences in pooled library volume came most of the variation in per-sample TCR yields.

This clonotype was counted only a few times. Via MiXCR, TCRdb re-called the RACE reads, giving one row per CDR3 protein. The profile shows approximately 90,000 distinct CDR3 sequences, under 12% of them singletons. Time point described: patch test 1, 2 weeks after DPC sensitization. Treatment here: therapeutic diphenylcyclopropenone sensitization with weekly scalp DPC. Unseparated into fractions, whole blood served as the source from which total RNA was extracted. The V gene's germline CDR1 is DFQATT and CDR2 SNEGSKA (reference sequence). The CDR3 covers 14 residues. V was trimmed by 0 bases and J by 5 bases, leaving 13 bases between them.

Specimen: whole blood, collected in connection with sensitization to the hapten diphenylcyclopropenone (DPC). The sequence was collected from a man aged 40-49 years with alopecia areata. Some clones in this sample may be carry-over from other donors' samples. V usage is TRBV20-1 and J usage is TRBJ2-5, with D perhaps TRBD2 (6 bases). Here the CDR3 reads CSARDQRSGETQYF. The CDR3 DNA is TGCAGTGCTAGAGACCAGCGGAGCGGGGAGACCCAGTACTTC.